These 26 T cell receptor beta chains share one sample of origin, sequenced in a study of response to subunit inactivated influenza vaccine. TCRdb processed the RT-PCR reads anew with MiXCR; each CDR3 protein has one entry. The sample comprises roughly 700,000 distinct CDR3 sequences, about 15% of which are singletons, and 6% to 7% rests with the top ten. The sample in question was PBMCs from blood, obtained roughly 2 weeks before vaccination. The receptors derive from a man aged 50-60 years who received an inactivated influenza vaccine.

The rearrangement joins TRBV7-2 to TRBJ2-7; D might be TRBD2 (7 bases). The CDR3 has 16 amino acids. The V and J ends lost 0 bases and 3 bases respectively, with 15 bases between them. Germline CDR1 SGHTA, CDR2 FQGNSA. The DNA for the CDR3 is TGTGCCAGCAGCTTAGCTGGGGGGGCAACATTCTACGAGCAGTACTTC. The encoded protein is CASSLAGGATFYEQYF.

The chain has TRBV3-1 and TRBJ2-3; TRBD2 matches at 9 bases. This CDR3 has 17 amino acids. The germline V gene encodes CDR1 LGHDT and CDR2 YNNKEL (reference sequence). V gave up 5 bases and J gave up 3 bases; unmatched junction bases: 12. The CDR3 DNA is TGTGCCAGCAGCAAACCGGCCGGACTAGCGTCAACAGATACGCAGTATTTT. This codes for CASSKPAGLASTDTQYF.

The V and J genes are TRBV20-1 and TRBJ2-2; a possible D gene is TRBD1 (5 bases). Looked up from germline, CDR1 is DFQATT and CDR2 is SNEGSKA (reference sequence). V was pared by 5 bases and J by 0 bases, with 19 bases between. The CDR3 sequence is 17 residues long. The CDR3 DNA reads TGCAGTGCTTCGAGACAGAGAAGTAATACGAACACCGGGGAGCTGTTTTTT. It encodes CSASRQRSNTNTGELFF.

This CDR3 is CASSAGSLGPYEQYF. CDR3 DNA: TGTGCCAGCAGTGCCGGGTCCCTCGGACCCTACGAGCAGTACTTC. The chain combines TRBV28 with TRBJ2-7, with no clear D. The V end lost 5 bases, the J end lost 2 bases, and 16 bases lay between the germline ends. CDR1 and CDR2 from the germline V gene are MDHEN and SYDVKM. This CDR3 spans 15 amino acids. Full variable domain (missing parts from reference TRBV28 and TRBJ2-7): DVKVTQSSRYLVKRTGEKVFLECVQDMDHENMFWYRQDPGLGLRLIYFSYDVKMKEKGDIPEGYSVSREKKERFSLILESASTNQTSMYLCASSAGSLGPYEQYFGPGTRLTVT.

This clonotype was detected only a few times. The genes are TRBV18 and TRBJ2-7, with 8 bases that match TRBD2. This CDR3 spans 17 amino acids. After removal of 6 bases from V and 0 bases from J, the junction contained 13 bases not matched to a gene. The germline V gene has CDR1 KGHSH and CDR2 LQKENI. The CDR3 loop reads CASSKRLARDSSYEQYF. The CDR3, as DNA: TGTGCCAGCTCGAAGCGACTAGCGCGGGATAGCTCCTACGAGCAGTACTTC.

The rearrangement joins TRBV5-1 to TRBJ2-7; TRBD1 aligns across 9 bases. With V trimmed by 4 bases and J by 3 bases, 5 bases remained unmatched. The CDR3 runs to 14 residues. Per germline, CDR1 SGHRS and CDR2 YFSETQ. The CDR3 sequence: CASSPGTGRYEQYF. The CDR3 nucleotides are TGCGCCAGCAGCCCCGGGACAGGGCGCTACGAGCAGTACTTC.

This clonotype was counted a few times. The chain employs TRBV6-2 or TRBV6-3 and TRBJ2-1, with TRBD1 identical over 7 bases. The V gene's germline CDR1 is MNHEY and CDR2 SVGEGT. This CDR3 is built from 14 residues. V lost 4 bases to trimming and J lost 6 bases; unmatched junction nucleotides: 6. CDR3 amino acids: CASSSTGVGNEQFF. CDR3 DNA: TGTGCCAGCAGTTCTACAGGGGTAGGCAATGAGCAGTTCTTC.

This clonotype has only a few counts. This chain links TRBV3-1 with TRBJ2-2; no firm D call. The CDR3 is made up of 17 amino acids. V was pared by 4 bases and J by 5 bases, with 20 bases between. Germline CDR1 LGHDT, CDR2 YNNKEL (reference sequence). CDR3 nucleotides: TGTGCCAGCAGCCTAAGGAAAGTATCCAGGCGGACCGGGGAGCTGTTTTTT. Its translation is CASSLRKVSRRTGELFF.

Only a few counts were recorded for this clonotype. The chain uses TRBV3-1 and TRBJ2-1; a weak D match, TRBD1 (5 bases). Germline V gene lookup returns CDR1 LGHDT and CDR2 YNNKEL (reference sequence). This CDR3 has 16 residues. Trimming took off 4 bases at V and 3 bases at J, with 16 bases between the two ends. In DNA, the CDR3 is TGTGCCAGCAGCCTCCTAGGCGGAAGGGGCTACAATGAGCAGTTCTTC. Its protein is CASSLLGGRGYNEQFF.

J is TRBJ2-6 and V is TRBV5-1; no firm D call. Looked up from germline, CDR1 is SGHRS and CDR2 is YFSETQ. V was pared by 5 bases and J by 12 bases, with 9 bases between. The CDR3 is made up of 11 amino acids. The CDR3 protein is CASSDTIVLTF. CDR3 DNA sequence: TGCGCCAGCAGTGACACCATCGTCCTGACTTTC.

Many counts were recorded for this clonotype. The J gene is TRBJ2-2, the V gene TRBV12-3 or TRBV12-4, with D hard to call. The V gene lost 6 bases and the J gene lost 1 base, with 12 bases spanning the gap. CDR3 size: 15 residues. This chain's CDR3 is CASSTRKGNTGELFF. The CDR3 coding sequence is TGTGCCAGCAGCACCCGGAAGGGGAACACCGGGGAGCTGTTTTTT.

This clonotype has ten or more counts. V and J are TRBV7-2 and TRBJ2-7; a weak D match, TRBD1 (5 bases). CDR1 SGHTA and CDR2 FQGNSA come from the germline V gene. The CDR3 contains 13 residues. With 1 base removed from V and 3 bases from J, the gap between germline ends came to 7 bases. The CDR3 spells CASSLEQVYEQYF. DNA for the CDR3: TGTGCCAGCAGCTTAGAACAGGTCTACGAGCAGTACTTC.

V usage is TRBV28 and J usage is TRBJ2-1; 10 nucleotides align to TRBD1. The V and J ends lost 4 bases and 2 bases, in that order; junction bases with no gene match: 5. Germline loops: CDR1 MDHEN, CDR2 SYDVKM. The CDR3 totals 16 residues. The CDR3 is CASSYGGQGTYNEQFF. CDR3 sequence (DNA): TGTGCCAGCAGTTATGGGGGACAGGGGACCTACAATGAGCAGTTCTTC.

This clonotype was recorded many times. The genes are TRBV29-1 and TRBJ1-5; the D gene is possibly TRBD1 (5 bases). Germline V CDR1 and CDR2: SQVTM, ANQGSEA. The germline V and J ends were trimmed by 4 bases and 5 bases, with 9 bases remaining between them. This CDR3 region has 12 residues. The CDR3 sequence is CSVGGGDQPQHF. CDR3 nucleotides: TGCAGCGTTGGTGGGGGGGATCAGCCCCAGCATTTT.

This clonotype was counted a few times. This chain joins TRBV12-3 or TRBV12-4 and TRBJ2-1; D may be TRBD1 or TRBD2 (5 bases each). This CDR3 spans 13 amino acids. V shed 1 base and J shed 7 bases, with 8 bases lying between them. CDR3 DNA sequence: TGTGCCAGCAGTTTAGTCAGGGAGAATGAGCAGTTCTTC. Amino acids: CASSLVRENEQFF.

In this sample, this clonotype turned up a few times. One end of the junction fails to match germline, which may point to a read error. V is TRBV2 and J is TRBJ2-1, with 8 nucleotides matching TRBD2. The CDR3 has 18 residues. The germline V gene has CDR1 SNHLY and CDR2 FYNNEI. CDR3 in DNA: TGTGCCTGCAGTTTGCCTTTCGGGGAGCGGGGGATTACCAATGAGCAGTTCTTC. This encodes CACSLPFGERGITNEQFF.

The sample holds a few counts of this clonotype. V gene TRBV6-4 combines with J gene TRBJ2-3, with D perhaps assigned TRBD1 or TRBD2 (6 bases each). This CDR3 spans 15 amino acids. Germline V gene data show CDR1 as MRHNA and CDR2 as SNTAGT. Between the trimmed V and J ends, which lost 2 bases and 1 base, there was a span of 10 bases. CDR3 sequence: CASSDDGGGTDTQYF. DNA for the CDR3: TGTGCCAGCAGTGACGACGGGGGCGGCACAGATACGCAGTATTTT.

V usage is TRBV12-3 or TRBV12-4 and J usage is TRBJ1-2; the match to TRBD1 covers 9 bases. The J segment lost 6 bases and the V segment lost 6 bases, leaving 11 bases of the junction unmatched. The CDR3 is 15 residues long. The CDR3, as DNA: TGTGCCAGCAGCAAGGGACAGGGAATAAAAAATGGCTACACCTTC. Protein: CASSKGQGIKNGYTF.

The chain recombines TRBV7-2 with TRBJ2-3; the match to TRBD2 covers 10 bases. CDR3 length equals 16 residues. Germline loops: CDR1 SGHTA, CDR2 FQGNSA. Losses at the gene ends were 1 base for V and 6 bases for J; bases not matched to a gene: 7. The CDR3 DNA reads TGTGCCAGCAGCTTAGGAAGCGGGGGGGCGAGGGATACGCAGTATTTT. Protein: CASSLGSGGARDTQYF. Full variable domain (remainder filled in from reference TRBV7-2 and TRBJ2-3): GAGVSQSPSNKVTEKGKDVELRCDPISGHTALYWYRQSLGQGLEFLIYFQGNSAPDKSGLPSDRFSAERTGGSVSTLTIQRTQQEDSAVYLCASSLGSGGARDTQYFGPGTRLTVL.

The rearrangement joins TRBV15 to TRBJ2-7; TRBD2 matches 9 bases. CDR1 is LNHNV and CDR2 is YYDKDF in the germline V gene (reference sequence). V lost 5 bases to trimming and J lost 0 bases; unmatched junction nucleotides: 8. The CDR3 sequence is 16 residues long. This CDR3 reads CATSPRLADLSYEQYF. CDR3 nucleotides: TGTGCCACCAGCCCACGACTAGCGGATCTCTCCTACGAGCAGTACTTC.

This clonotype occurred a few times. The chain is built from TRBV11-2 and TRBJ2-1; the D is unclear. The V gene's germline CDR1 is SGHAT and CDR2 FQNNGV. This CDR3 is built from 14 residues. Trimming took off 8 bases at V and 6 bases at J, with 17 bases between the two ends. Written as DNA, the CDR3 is TGTGCCAGCGCACTGGCCCCAAACTCCAATGAGCAGTTCTTC. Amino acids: CASALAPNSNEQFF.

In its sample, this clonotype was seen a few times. The CDR3 nucleotides are TGTGCCACCAGCAGAGATGAAACAGGGGGCACCGGGGAGCTGTTTTTT. Its protein is CATSRDETGGTGELFF. This chain links TRBV15 with TRBJ2-2; 8 nucleotides align to TRBD1. Germline CDR1 is LNHNV and CDR2 is YYDKDF (reference sequence). The CDR3 runs to 16 residues. V lost 0 bases and J lost 4; bases outside the gene matches: 4.

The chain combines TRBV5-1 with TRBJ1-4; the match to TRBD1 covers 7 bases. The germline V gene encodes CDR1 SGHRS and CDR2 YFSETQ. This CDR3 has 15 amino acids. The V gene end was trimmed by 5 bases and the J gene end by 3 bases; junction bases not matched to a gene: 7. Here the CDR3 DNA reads TGCGCCAGCAGTTTTACAGGGGCGTCTAATGAAAAACTGTTTTTT. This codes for CASSFTGASNEKLFF.

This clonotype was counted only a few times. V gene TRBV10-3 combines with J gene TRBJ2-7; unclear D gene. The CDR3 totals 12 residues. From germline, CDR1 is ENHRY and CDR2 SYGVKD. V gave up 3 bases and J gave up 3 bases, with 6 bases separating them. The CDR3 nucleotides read TGTGCCATCAGTGATAACGGCTACGAGCAGTACTTC. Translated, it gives CAISDNGYEQYF.

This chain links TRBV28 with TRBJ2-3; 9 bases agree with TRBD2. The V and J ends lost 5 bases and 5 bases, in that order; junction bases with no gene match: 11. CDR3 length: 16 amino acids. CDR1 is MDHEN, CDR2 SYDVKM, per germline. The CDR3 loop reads CASSPPGPAGGDTQYF. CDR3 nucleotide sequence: TGTGCCAGCAGTCCTCCGGGACCAGCGGGAGGAGATACGCAGTATTTT.

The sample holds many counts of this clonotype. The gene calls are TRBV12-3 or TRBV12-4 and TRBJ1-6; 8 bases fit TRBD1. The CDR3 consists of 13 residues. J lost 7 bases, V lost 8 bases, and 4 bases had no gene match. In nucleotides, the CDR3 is TGTGCCAGCGGGACAGGACACAATTCACCCCTCCACTTT. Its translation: CASGTGHNSPLHF.